This T cell receptor (beta chain) is from a study of glioma-infiltrating T cells. The CDR3 is 13 amino acids. The V gene lost 0 bases and the J gene lost 3 bases, with 7 bases spanning the gap. The germline gives CDR1 SGHRS, CDR2 YFSETQ. This clonotype was counted between two and nine times. Its cognate antigen is unknown. TCR alpha and beta CDR3 regions were amplified from RNA using iRepertoire nested multiplex PCR. One-step reverse transcription and amplification started from approximately 100-400 ng of tissue mRNA or PBMC total RNA. In TCRdb, the multiplex PCR reads were re-called with MiXCR into one record per CDR3 protein. The table records approximately 11,000 distinct CDR3 sequences, around 27% of them present only once. General study results and limits: Only very few CDR3 sequences appeared in both tissue and blood.

Sequenced: glioma tissue, nonneoplastic brain tissue, or PBMCs (not recorded which). The sequence derives from a human donor with low-grade glioma or glioblastoma, undergoing nonglioma brain surgery, or in good health (not recorded which). The chain recombines TRBV5-1 with TRBJ2-7; D ambiguous. The CDR3 reads CASSLGRYYEQYF. The CDR3, as DNA: TGCGCCAGCAGCTTGGGCAGATACTACGAGCAGTACTTC.